This T cell receptor (beta chain) was sequenced during a study of cytomegalovirus exposure and HLA in healthy donors. On the study more broadly: The approximately 120 validation repertoires were produced on the same platform as the roughly 720 repertoires of the first cohort. This was reported in a later analysis. Study observations and caveats: Rare TCR sequences predominated, though certain public TCRs were found in many donors. Researchers catalogued roughly 150 TCR beta chains as cytomegalovirus-associated.

An approximately 130-subject validation cohort, separate from the approximately 720-subject first cohort, supplied the donors. Details on this clone: What it binds is not known.

CDR3 length: 13 residues. V was cut by 5 bases and J by 3 bases, with 11 bases left in between. Germline CDR1 and CDR2: SGHTA and FQGNSA. Method: immunoSEQ multiplex PCR; TCRdb's copy keeps in-frame clones and lacks some. This sample has about 64,000 clones, with 80% to 90% found just once. This receptor was obtained from a woman between 18 and 29 years old in good health and CMV-seronegative. The genes are TRBV7-2 and TRBJ2-7; maybe TRBD2 (6 bases). Sequencing was done on a sample of PBMCs. DNA of the CDR3: TGTGCCAGCAGCCGCTGGGGGGACTACGAGCAGTACTTC. Translating it yields CASSRWGDYEQYF.